This TCR beta chain is drawn from a study of human T cells and chemical hapten exposure. Germline V gene data show CDR1 as MGHRA and CDR2 as YSYEKL. V dropped 0 bases and J dropped 0; count of bases not matched to a gene: 9. This CDR3 is 19 amino acids long. Individual cDNA molecules (in the library) carried attached unique molecular identifiers. TCRdb re-analysed the RACE reads in MiXCR, keeping a single row per CDR3 protein. The table records roughly 140,000 distinct CDR3 sequences, about 12% of them present only once. Time point defined: patch test 2, 6 weeks after DPC sensitization. The sample's treatment: therapeutic diphenylcyclopropenone sensitization with weekly scalp DPC. This clonotype showed up just a few times.

This chain uses TRBV4-1 with TRBJ2-1; 9 nucleotides match TRBD1. The sequence was obtained from a woman aged 45 to 65 with alopecia areata. Some clones in this sample may be carry-over from other donors' samples. Here the sequenced sample was whole blood, taken in connection with sensitization to the hapten diphenylcyclopropenone (DPC). The CDR3 region is CASSQDLFGTGSSYNEQFF. For the CDR3, the DNA is TGCGCCAGCAGCCAAGACCTCTTCGGGACAGGGAGCTCCTACAATGAGCAGTTCTTC.